These 10 T cell receptor beta chains came from one sample sequenced in a study of control samples from healthy donors and cancer patients. The assay was immunoSEQ multiplex PCR, and TCRdb's table has in-frame clones only and misses some. The sample consists of 150,000 to 200,000 clones, about 91% of them appearing once. Sequencing input: blood. Receptors originate from a woman aged 40-49 years in good health.

V usage is TRBV6-5 and J usage is TRBJ1-1; D is possibly TRBD1 (5 bases). The ends were cut back, 11 bases at V and 0 bases at J, with 19 bases in the middle. CDR3 length: 15 amino acids. Germline lookup yields CDR1 MNHEY and CDR2 SVGAGI. The CDR3 DNA reads TGTGCCGGGGCCTCATTGGGGGGTTTGAACACTGAAGCTTTCTTT. This codes for CAGASLGGLNTEAFF.

This clone was seen a single time. The chain uses TRBV12-3 or TRBV12-4 and TRBJ2-7, with D maybe TRBD1 (6 bases). The CDR3 consists of 12 residues. V was clipped by 6 bases and J by 6 bases, with 12 bases between them. In DNA, the CDR3 is TGTGCCAGCAGCCGGACAGTTTCCGAGCAGTACTTC. This sequence encodes CASSRTVSEQYF.

The chain is built from TRBV13 and TRBJ1-6; tentative D call: TRBD1 (5 bases). The CDR3 contains 16 residues. Germline V gene sequence: CDR1 PRHDT, CDR2 FYEKMQ (reference sequence). The V end lost 5 bases, the J end lost 7 bases, and 18 bases lay between the germline ends. The chain's CDR3 is CASSKRFGGDNSPLHF. The CDR3 DNA is TGTGCCAGCAGCAAACGCTTCGGAGGGGACAATTCACCCCTCCACTTT.

The genes are TRBV2 and TRBJ1-1; D remains ambiguous. Germline V gene lookup returns CDR1 SNHLY and CDR2 FYNNEI. The CDR3 spans 18 residues. Trimming took off 2 bases at V and 7 bases at J, with 26 bases between the two ends. The CDR3 sequence: CASSEPAAQVRRNGEAFF. CDR3 DNA sequence: TGTGCCAGCAGTGAACCCGCGGCGCAGGTGAGGAGGAATGGTGAAGCTTTCTTT.

The chain links TRBV2 to TRBJ1-2, with D perhaps matching TRBD1 (5 bases). Between the trimmed V and J ends, which lost 6 bases and 11 bases, there was a span of 19 bases. The CDR3 length is 13 residues. In germline, CDR1 is SNHLY, CDR2 FYNNEI. CDR3 in DNA: TGTGCCAGCAGGCGGGGTCCAGGGACGGGATACACCTTC. The encoded protein is CASRRGPGTGYTF. The whole variable domain, remainder taken from reference TRBV2 and TRBJ1-2, is EPEVTQTPSHQVTQMGQEVILRCVPISNHLYFYWYRQILGQKVEFLVSFYNNEISEKSEIFDDQFSVERPDGSNFTLKIRSTKLEDSAMYFCASRRGPGTGYTFGSGTRLTVV.

Comments on this clone: In the same sample, other DNA sequences code for this CDR3. The chain uses TRBV7-9 and TRBJ1-4, with a tentative D call TRBD1 (5 bases). Germline CDR1 and CDR2: SEHNR and FQNEAQ (reference sequence). This CDR3 region has 14 residues. V was clipped by 1 base and J by 6 bases, with 9 bases between them. The CDR3 here is CASSLVRDDEKLFF. CDR3 coding DNA: TGTGCCAGCAGCTTAGTACGGGACGATGAAAAACTGTTTTTT.

This sequence joins TRBV27 and TRBJ1-3, with D unresolved. With 4 bases removed from V and 0 bases from J, the gap between germline ends came to 10 bases. The length of the CDR3 is 15 residues. In germline, CDR1 is MNHEY, CDR2 SMNVEV (reference sequence). DNA for the CDR3: TGTGCCAGCAGTTCCCTCGACAACTCTGGAAACACCATATATTTT. Translation gives CASSSLDNSGNTIYF.

This clone was seen once. The chain recombines TRBV4-1 with TRBJ2-2; the match to TRBD2 covers 7 bases. Germline V CDR1 and CDR2: MGHRA, YSYEKL. With 5 bases clipped from V and 3 bases from J, the junction kept 9 bases outside the gene matches. The CDR3 contains 16 residues. CDR3 sequence: CASSVRVGGDTGELFF. The DNA for the CDR3 is TGCGCCAGCAGCGTAAGAGTGGGGGGGGACACCGGGGAGCTGTTTTTT.

The rearrangement joins TRBV20-1 to TRBJ2-5; 15 bases fit TRBD2. Germline V CDR1 and CDR2: DFQATT, SNEGSKA (reference sequence). CDR3 length: 20 residues. V was clipped by 6 bases and J by 5 bases; unmatched bases: 22. CDR3 in amino acids: CSASLPVTGLAGGRGETQYF. The CDR3 region has the DNA TGCAGTGCCAGTCTCCCGGTCACCGGACTAGCGGGGGGGCGGGGTGAGACCCAGTACTTC.

This clone has only one observation. Other nucleotide sequences in the sample specify the same CDR3. J is TRBJ2-2 and V is TRBV27; D gene unclear. Trimming cost V 1 base and J 5 bases, with 2 bases left between them. CDR1 is MNHEY, CDR2 SMNVEV, per germline (reference sequence). This CDR3 spans 12 amino acids. The DNA for the CDR3 is TGTGCCAGCAGTTTATTAACCGGGGAGCTGTTTTTT. Translating it yields CASSLLTGELFF.